This TCR beta chain was sequenced during a study of cytomegalovirus exposure and HLA in healthy donors. For the study at large: An early release of data contained 75 million to 90 million unique TCRs, which came from HLA-typed donors.

Findings and limits, study-wide: Several top significant clusters appeared, in a later analysis, to be linked to common viral pathogens. The CMV antigen specificity of a few CMV-associated chains was confirmed through in vitro analysis.

Per germline, CDR1 SGHDT and CDR2 YYEEEE. The germline V and J ends were trimmed by 1 base and 1 base, with 8 bases remaining between them. CDR3 size: 14 residues. On this clone itself: Its matching antigen is unknown.

It was with 60 Vbeta and 13 Jbeta primers that the PCR ran. Authors' analysis steps: Roughly 10 million shared chains were among around 80 million unique TCR beta chains counted in a later analysis. The protocol was immunoSEQ multiplex PCR, while the TCRdb copy is restricted to in-frame clones and leaves out a portion. Clone size and V and J calls were adopted from that table, with D and trimming inferred from the DNA. The sample holds over 120,000 clones; around 80% are singletons and the top ten take just over 4.5%. The origin of this receptor is a man aged 35 to 55 in good health and CMV-seronegative. The sequenced sample consisted of PBMCs. V usage is TRBV5-6 and J usage is TRBJ1-2; perhaps TRBD1 as D (5 bases). CDR3 residues: CASSLNRLNYGYTF. The CDR3 region has the DNA TGTGCCAGCAGCTTGAACAGGCTTAACTATGGCTACACCTTC.